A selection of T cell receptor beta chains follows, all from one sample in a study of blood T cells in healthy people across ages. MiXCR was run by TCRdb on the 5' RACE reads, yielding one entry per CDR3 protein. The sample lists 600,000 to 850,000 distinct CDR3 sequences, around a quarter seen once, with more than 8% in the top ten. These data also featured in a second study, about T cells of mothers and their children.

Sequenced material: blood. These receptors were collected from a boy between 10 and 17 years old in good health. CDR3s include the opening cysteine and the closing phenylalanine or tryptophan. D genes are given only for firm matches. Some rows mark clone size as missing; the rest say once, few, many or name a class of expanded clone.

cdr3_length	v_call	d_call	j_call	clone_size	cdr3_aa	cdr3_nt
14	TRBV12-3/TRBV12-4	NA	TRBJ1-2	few	CASSLEQQNYGYTF	TGTGCCAGCAGTTTAGAACAACAGAACTATGGCTACACCTTC
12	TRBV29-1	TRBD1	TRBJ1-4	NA	CSVMTGREKLFF	TGCAGCGTTATGACAGGGAGGGAAAAACTGTTTTTT
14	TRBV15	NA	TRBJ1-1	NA	CATSRDLANTEAFF	TGTGCCACCAGCAGAGATTTAGCGAACACTGAAGCTTTCTTT
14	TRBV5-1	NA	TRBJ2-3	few	CASSGEWGADTQYF	TGCGCCAGCAGCGGGGAGTGGGGGGCAGATACGCAGTATTTT
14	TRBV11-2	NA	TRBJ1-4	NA	CASSTGHTYEKLFF	TGTGCCAGCAGTACGGGACACACCTATGAAAAACTGTTTTTT
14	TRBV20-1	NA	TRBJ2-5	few	CSARRDPYQETQYF	TGCAGTGCTAGGAGGGACCCGTACCAAGAGACCCAGTACTTC
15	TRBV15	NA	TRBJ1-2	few	CATSRDAREGYGYTF	TGTGCCACCAGCAGAGATGCCAGGGAGGGCTATGGCTACACCTTC
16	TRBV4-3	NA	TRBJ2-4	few	CASSQVVPSSKNIQYF	TGCGCCAGCAGCCAAGTAGTCCCCAGCTCCAAAAACATTCAGTACTTC
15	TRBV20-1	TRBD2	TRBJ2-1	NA	CSAPPTSGANNEQFF	TGCAGTGCCCCCCCCACTAGCGGGGCCAACAATGAGCAGTTCTTC
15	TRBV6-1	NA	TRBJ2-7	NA	CASSEGAPGIYEQYF	TGTGCCAGCAGTGAGGGCGCTCCAGGTATCTACGAGCAGTACTTC
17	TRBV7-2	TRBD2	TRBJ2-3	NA	CASSPTGARGGTDTQYF	TGTGCCAGCAGCCCTACGGGTGCGCGGGGGGGCACAGATACGCAGTATTTT
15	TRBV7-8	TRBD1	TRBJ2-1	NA	CASTLGTGGNNEQFF	TGTGCCAGCACCCTGGGGACAGGGGGAAACAATGAGCAGTTCTTC
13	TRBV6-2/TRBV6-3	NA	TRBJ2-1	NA	CASSPSGAGEQFF	TGTGCCAGCAGCCCTTCTGGGGCGGGTGAGCAGTTCTTC
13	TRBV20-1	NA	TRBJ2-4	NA	CSSQGGHRNIQYF	TGCAGTTCCCAGGGGGGCCACAGAAACATTCAGTACTTC
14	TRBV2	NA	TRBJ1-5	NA	CASSGSLSNQPQHF	TGTGCCAGCAGTGGGTCGCTCAGCAATCAGCCCCAGCATTTT
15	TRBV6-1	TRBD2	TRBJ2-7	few	CASREMASGSYEQYF	TGTGCCAGCAGAGAAATGGCTAGCGGGAGTTACGAGCAGTACTTC
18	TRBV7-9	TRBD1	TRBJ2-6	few	CASSQGQGFSSGANVLTF	TGTGCCAGCAGCCAAGGACAGGGCTTTAGCTCTGGGGCCAACGTCCTGACTTTC
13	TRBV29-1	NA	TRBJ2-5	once	CSVRGLIQETQYF	TGCAGCGTTCGCGGACTTATACAAGAGACCCAGTACTTC
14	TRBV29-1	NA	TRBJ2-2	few	CSVASGSGPGELFF	TGCAGCGTTGCCTCAGGGAGCGGACCCGGGGAGCTGTTTTTT
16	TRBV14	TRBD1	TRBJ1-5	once	CASSQGRGPSDQPQHF	TGTGCCAGCAGCCAAGGGAGGGGGCCGAGCGATCAGCCCCAGCATTTT
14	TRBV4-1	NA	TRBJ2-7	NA	CASSQDNGLYEQYF	TGCGCCAGCAGCCAAGATAACGGCCTCTACGAGCAGTACTTC
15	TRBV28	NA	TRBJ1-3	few	CASSFQGSVSATIYF	TGTGCCAGCAGTTTCCAGGGATCAGTCTCGGCCACCATATATTTT
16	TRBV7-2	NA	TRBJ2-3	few	CASSLGSRARTDTQYF	TGTGCCAGCAGCTTAGGGTCTCGGGCGCGCACAGATACGCAGTATTTT
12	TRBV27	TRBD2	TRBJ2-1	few	CASGTTNNEQFF	TGTGCCAGCGGGACTACTAACAATGAGCAGTTCTTC
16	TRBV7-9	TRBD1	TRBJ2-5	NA	CASSPQDTGGGETQYF	TGTGCCAGCAGCCCCCAAGATACAGGGGGCGGTGAGACCCAGTACTTC
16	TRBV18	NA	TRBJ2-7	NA	CASSSRQEVWSYEQYF	TGTGCCAGCTCGTCTAGACAGGAGGTGTGGTCCTACGAGCAGTACTTC
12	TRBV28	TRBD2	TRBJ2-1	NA	CASSSLPGGPIF	TGTGCCAGCAGTTCCCTCCCGGGGGGGCCAATCTTC
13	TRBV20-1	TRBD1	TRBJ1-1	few	CSASDRVYTEAFF	TGCAGTGCTAGTGACAGGGTATACACTGAAGCTTTCTTT
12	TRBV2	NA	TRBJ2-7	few	CASTGRLYEQYF	TGTGCCAGCACGGGCAGACTCTACGAGCAGTACTTC
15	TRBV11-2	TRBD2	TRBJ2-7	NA	CASSPLGGGFDEQYF	TGTGCCAGCAGCCCGCTCGGGGGGGGTTTTGACGAGCAGTACTTC
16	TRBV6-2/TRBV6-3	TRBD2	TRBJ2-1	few	CASRTQAGGNYNEQFF	TGTGCCAGCAGGACGCAAGCGGGGGGAAATTACAATGAGCAGTTCTTC
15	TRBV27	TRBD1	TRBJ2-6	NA	CASSPQGAGANVLTF	TGTGCCAGCAGTCCTCAGGGGGCTGGGGCCAACGTCCTGACTTTC
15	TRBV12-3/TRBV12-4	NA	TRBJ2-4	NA	CASSFDGSAKNIQYF	TGTGCCAGCAGTTTCGACGGTTCTGCCAAAAACATTCAGTACTTC
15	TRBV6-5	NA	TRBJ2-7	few	CASSYGVEGFYEQYF	TGTGCCAGCAGTTACGGGGTAGAAGGATTCTACGAGCAGTACTTC
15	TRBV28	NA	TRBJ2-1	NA	CASRYSSSAYNEQFF	TGTGCCAGCAGGTACAGCTCTTCGGCCTACAATGAGCAGTTCTTC
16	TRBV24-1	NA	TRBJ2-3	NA	CATSDPTRIYTDTQYF	TGTGCCACCAGTGACCCTACTAGGATTTACACAGATACGCAGTATTTT
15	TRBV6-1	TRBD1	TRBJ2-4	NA	CASSADRGHWNIQYF	TGTGCCAGCAGTGCGGACAGGGGGCATTGGAACATTCAGTACTTC
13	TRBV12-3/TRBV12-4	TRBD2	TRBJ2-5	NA	CASSFGGSGTQYF	TGTGCCAGCAGTTTCGGGGGGTCCGGGACCCAGTACTTC
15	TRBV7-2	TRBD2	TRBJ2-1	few	CASSLASGIYNEQFF	TGTGCCAGCAGCTTGGCTAGCGGGATATACAATGAGCAGTTCTTC
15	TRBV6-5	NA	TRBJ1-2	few	CASSYGVESTDGYTF	TGTGCCAGCAGTTACGGGGTTGAGAGCACAGATGGCTACACCTTC
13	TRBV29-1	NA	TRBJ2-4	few	CSVFVGGGDIQYF	TGCAGCGTCTTCGTGGGGGGCGGGGACATTCAGTACTTC
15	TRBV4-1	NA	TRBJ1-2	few	CASSQVGQLAEGYTF	TGCGCCAGCAGCCAAGTAGGTCAACTCGCGGAGGGCTACACCTTC
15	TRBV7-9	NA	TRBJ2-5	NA	CASSLLGSGEETQYF	TGTGCCAGCAGCCTGCTAGGGAGCGGAGAAGAGACCCAGTACTTC
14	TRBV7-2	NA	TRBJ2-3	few	CASSLTPDSLSQYF	TGTGCCAGCAGCCTGACCCCGGACAGCCTCTCGCAGTATTTT
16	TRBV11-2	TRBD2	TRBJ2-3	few	CASSLGAGAFTDTQYF	TGTGCCAGCAGTCTAGGGGCGGGAGCCTTCACAGATACGCAGTATTTT